The 31 T cell receptor beta chains listed next were all sequenced from one sample in a study (dated by TCRdb to the mid-2010s). Receptors were amplified or captured by 5' RACE. Reads for this sample came from an Illumina MiSeq. The public reads were run again by TCRdb, first through fastp at Q25 and then through MiXCR, and only productive beta chains were kept. CDR3 protein sequences are deduplicated, and each keeps its most common genes and DNA. A total of approximately 23,000 distinct CDR3 sequences appear in this sample, more than 25% of them only once. The biggest ten clones account for 2.2% of the sample. Specimen: tumor-infiltrating naive CD4+ T cells sorted from the breast tumor. The cell subset or site label, as the study defines it: naive CD4+ T cells, CD4+CD45RA+CD25-. These receptors were obtained from a female donor with breast cancer.

This chain uses TRBV5-1 with TRBJ1-2, with D uncertain. Between the trimmed V and J ends, which lost 0 bases and 3 bases, there was a span of 6 bases. The CDR3 covers 13 residues. Germline loops: CDR1 SGHRS, CDR2 YFSETQ. The CDR3 loop reads CASSLAWDYGYTF. The CDR3 bases are TGCGCCAGCAGCTTGGCCTGGGACTATGGCTACACCTTC.

The chain has TRBV7-9 and TRBJ2-7; D is unclear. The V and J ends lost 7 bases and 1 base respectively, with 11 bases between them. Germline V lookup: CDR1 SEHNR, CDR2 FQNEAQ (reference sequence). The CDR3 totals 13 residues. The CDR3 loop is CASTSTPSYEQYF. The CDR3 region has the DNA TGTGCCAGCACCTCAACCCCATCCTACGAGCAGTACTTC.

This clonotype was picked up a small number of times. The rearrangement uses TRBV20-1 and TRBJ1-5, with D unresolved. The germline V and J ends were trimmed by 5 bases and 7 bases, with 21 bases remaining between them. This CDR3 has 15 residues. CDR1 is DFQATT and CDR2 is SNEGSKA in the germline V gene (reference sequence). CDR3 region: CSAVIGRRVGQPQHF. CDR3 in DNA: TGCAGTGCTGTTATCGGGCGGCGAGTAGGACAGCCCCAGCATTTT.

The chain combines TRBV9 with TRBJ1-1; TRBD1 matches at 11 bases. The J segment lost 9 bases and the V segment lost 0 bases, leaving 4 bases of the junction unmatched. Germline lookup yields CDR1 SGDLS and CDR2 YYNGEE. The CDR3 covers 14 residues. The CDR3 loop is CASSVGTGGLKAFF. CDR3 DNA sequence: TGTGCCAGCAGCGTAGGGACAGGGGGCTTGAAAGCTTTCTTT.

On this clonotype itself: This may come from a read error, since a much larger clone is one base off. This chain joins TRBV6-5 and TRBJ1-2, with 8 bases matching TRBD1. CDR1 is MNHEY, CDR2 SVGAGI, per germline. The CDR3 runs to 15 residues. With V trimmed by 2 bases and J by 4 bases, 6 bases remained unmatched. This CDR3 reads CASSYGTGRSYGYTF. Written as DNA, the CDR3 is TGTGCCAGCAGTTACGGGACAGGCCGGAGCTATGGCTACACCTTC.

This clonotype was counted only a few times. This chain connects TRBV24-1 to TRBJ1-5; D is undetermined. CDR3 length equals 12 residues. Germline loops: CDR1 KGHDR, CDR2 SFDVKD. Trimming removed 4 bases at V and 7 bases at J, with 7 bases between. CDR3 sequence: CATSEGSQPQHF. DNA for the CDR3: TGTGCCACCAGTGAAGGGTCCCAGCCCCAGCATTTT.

This clonotype was seen only once. The genes are TRBV3-1 and TRBJ1-1, with a possible D match to TRBD1 (5 bases). CDR1 and CDR2 (germline): LGHDT, YNNKEL (reference sequence). V was cut by 1 base and J by 0 bases, with 12 bases left in between. The CDR3 loop spans 16 amino acids. The CDR3 sequence is CASSQGGASLNTEAFF. The CDR3 nucleotides are TGTGCCAGCAGCCAAGGAGGGGCCTCCCTGAACACTGAAGCTTTCTTT.

Remarks on this clonotype: One end of the junction varies from germline; a read error may be responsible. V gene TRBV6-5 combines with J gene TRBJ1-5; 9 bases match TRBD1. Looked up from germline, CDR1 is MNHEY and CDR2 is SVGAGI. The CDR3 spans 17 residues. In nucleotides, the CDR3 is TGTGCCAGCAGTGGCACGACAGGGGGGCGCAGCAATCGGCCCCAGCATTTT. This sequence encodes CASSGTTGGRSNRPQHF.

This clonotype counts as medium-sized (0.01 to 0.1%). The chain links TRBV11-2 to TRBJ2-1; D possibly corresponds to TRBD2 (7 bases). Germline V CDR1 and CDR2: SGHAT, FQNNGV. The CDR3 has 15 residues. V was shortened by 4 bases and J by 6 bases, with 16 bases between the two germline ends. The CDR3 nucleotides read TGTGCCAGCAGCTCCTTCGGGGGGCGTGGCAATGAGCAGTTCTTC. Protein: CASSSFGGRGNEQFF.

V usage is TRBV20-1 and J usage is TRBJ1-5; possible D gene TRBD1, 5 bases. V was clipped by 2 bases and J by 0 bases, with 17 bases between them. The V gene's germline CDR1 is DFQATT and CDR2 SNEGSKA (reference sequence). This CDR3 is built from 17 residues. The CDR3 sequence: CSARSRDDGYSNQPQHF. CDR3 DNA sequence: TGCAGTGCTAGATCTAGGGACGATGGATATAGCAATCAGCCCCAGCATTTT.

This clonotype has at least ten counts. The chain links TRBV20-1 to TRBJ2-1; 9 bases line up with TRBD2. Germline trimming cut 6 bases from V and 7 bases from J; bases unmatched to any gene: 13. The CDR3 has 15 residues. Germline-derived CDR1 and CDR2 are DFQATT and SNEGSKA (reference sequence). In DNA, the CDR3 is TGCAGTGCCCCTTCCCCGCTAGCGGGAAGGAATGAGCAGTTCTTC. Protein: CSAPSPLAGRNEQFF.

This clonotype was picked up a small number of times. This chain links TRBV5-1 with TRBJ1-5; D is undetermined. The germline gives CDR1 SGHRS, CDR2 YFSETQ. V was trimmed by 4 bases and J by 7 bases, leaving 12 bases between them. CDR3 length equals 13 residues. The CDR3 region has the DNA TGCGCCAGCAGCGATAACCCGGGGCAGCCCCAGCATTTT. Its protein is CASSDNPGQPQHF.

The rearrangement joins TRBV5-1 to TRBJ1-1; 9 nucleotides align to TRBD1. Germline lookup yields CDR1 SGHRS and CDR2 YFSETQ. The CDR3 is made up of 15 amino acids. The V and J ends lost 5 bases and 7 bases, in that order; junction bases with no gene match: 12. CDR3 sequence (DNA): TGCGCCAGCAGACGCCGGACAGGGGCGGCGGGTGAAGCTTTCTTT. It yields the protein CASRRRTGAAGEAFF.

This clonotype was detected ten times or more. V usage is TRBV3-1 and J usage is TRBJ1-2; no definite D call. Germline V gene lookup returns CDR1 LGHDT and CDR2 YNNKEL (reference sequence). The CDR3 spans 14 residues. V was shortened by 3 bases and J by 4 bases, with 12 bases between the two germline ends. The CDR3 DNA sequence: TGTGCCAGCAGCCAGTTTCCGGGAAGCTATGGCTACACCTTC. Amino acid sequence: CASSQFPGSYGYTF.

The chain employs TRBV6-5 and TRBJ1-3; D ambiguous. V lost 6 bases and J 0 bases, leaving 9 bases between the germline ends. The V gene's germline CDR1 is MNHEY and CDR2 SVGAGI. This CDR3 has 14 amino acids. The DNA for the CDR3 is TGTGCCAGCAGGGGGTCCAACTCTGGAAACACCATATATTTT. This encodes CASRGSNSGNTIYF.

On this clonotype: The junction differs from germline at one of its ends, possibly a read error. V is TRBV20-1 and J is TRBJ2-7; 7 bases map to TRBD1. The CDR3 extends over 14 amino acids. Germline V gene data show CDR1 as DFQATT and CDR2 as SNEGSKA (reference sequence). CDR3 sequence: CSARDTGTDYEKYF. The CDR3 region has the DNA TGCAGTGCTAGAGATACCGGGACAGACTACGAGAAGTACTTC.

This clonotype has a count of ten or more. This rearrangement joins TRBV20-1 to TRBJ1-2, with 8 bases matching TRBD1. CDR1 and CDR2 (germline): DFQATT, SNEGSKA (reference sequence). The CDR3 has 15 amino acids. J was trimmed by 0 bases and V by 5 bases; bases with no gene match: 8. CDR3: CSAPGTGLTNYGYTF. DNA for the CDR3: TGCAGTGCTCCCGGGACAGGACTAACTAACTATGGCTACACCTTC.

Regarding this clonotype: One end of the junction is discordant with germline, which a read error may explain. The chain is built from TRBV18 and TRBJ1-1; TRBD1 is a possible D gene (6 bases). CDR1 KGHSH and CDR2 LQKENI come from the germline V gene. This CDR3 comprises 14 residues. The CDR3 is CASSPDRMNAEAFF. The CDR3 DNA reads TGTGCCAGCTCACCCGACAGGATGAACGCTGAGGCTTTCTTT.

The rearrangement joins TRBV10-3 to TRBJ2-7; TRBD2 might be the D (6 bases). Between the trimmed V and J ends, which lost 4 bases and 5 bases, there was a span of 12 bases. Germline lookup yields CDR1 ENHRY and CDR2 SYGVKD. This CDR3 has 13 amino acids. CDR3: CAISGRDLNEQYF. CDR3 bases: TGTGCCATCAGTGGGAGGGACTTGAACGAGCAGTACTTC.

Only a few counts were recorded for this clonotype. A read error is possible here, since a much larger clone lies one base away. V usage is TRBV10-3 and J usage is TRBJ2-1, with D perhaps matching TRBD1 or TRBD2 (5 bases each). Germline lookup yields CDR1 ENHRY and CDR2 SYGVKD. This CDR3 has 12 amino acids. Trimming removed 7 bases from V and 13 bases from J, with 17 bases in between. The CDR3: CAINGCGDEQFF. Here the CDR3 DNA reads TGTGCCATCAACGGCTGTGGGGACGAACAGTTCTTC.

This clonotype came up many times. V usage is TRBV3-1 and J usage is TRBJ2-1, with D possibly matching TRBD2 (6 bases). Germline CDR1 reads LGHDT; CDR2 reads YNNKEL (reference sequence). Trimming removed 4 bases from V and 9 bases from J, with 7 bases in between. The CDR3 totals 11 residues. In nucleotides, the CDR3 is TGTGCCAGCAGCCTGGGGGGTGAGCAGTTCTTC. Amino acids: CASSLGGEQFF.

This clonotype was observed at least ten times. The chain combines TRBV4-2 with TRBJ2-5; TRBD2 agrees at 9 bases. The V gene's germline CDR1 is LGHNA and CDR2 YNFKEQ. The length of the CDR3 is 16 residues. The trim removed 3 bases at V and 1 base at J, leaving 6 bases unmatched. The CDR3 nucleotides are TGTGCCAGCAGCCAGCCGACTAGCGGAACCCAAGAGACCCAGTACTTC. It specifies CASSQPTSGTQETQYF.

This clonotype is classed as medium-sized. For the CDR3, the DNA is TGCGCCAGCAGCCAAGAAGTGGGGGGAGTAGCGGGAGGGTATGAGCAGTTCTTC. This encodes CASSQEVGGVAGGYEQFF. J is TRBJ2-1 and V is TRBV4-1; 11 nucleotides agree with TRBD2. V lost 0 bases to trimming and J lost 8 bases; unmatched junction nucleotides: 12. Germline CDR1 is MGHRA and CDR2 is YSYEKL. The CDR3 is 18 residues long.

In this sample, this clonotype is medium-sized. This chain links TRBV5-1 with TRBJ2-7; 7 nucleotides align to TRBD2. The CDR3 contains 14 residues. Germline V gene sequence: CDR1 SGHRS, CDR2 YFSETQ. The trim removed 2 bases at V and 2 bases at J, leaving 4 bases unmatched. The CDR3: CASSFRGETYEQYF. In nucleotides, the CDR3 is TGCGCCAGCAGCTTCCGGGGGGAAACCTACGAGCAGTACTTC.

Concerning this clonotype itself: A read error may explain this, as a much larger clone is one base away. The chain is built from TRBV7-2 and TRBJ2-7, with a weak D call TRBD2 (7 bases). CDR3 length: 15 residues. Germline loops: CDR1 SGHTA, CDR2 FQGNSA. Trimming removed 5 bases from V and 2 bases from J, with 16 bases in between. The CDR3 reads CASSVGGAGTYEQYF. The CDR3 region has the DNA TGTGCCAGCAGCGTAGGGGGGGCGGGAACCTACGAGCAGTACTTC. Variable domain in full (rest from reference TRBV7-2 and TRBJ2-7): GAGVSQSPSNKVTEKGKDVELRCDPISGHTALYWYRQSLGQGLEFLIYFQGNSAPDKSGLPSDRFSAERTGGSVSTLTIQRTQQEDSAVYLCASSVGGAGTYEQYFGPGTRLTVT.

This clonotype occurred many times. V is TRBV20-1 and J is TRBJ1-2, with D tentatively TRBD1 (6 bases). The CDR3 spans 13 residues. V was clipped by 5 bases and J by 9 bases, with 19 bases between them. CDR1 is DFQATT and CDR2 is SNEGSKA in the germline V gene (reference sequence). CDR3 amino acids: CSAAPGRGRRYTF. CDR3 DNA sequence: TGCAGTGCTGCACCGGGACGGGGGCGGCGCTACACCTTC.

This clonotype was seen a few times. The rearrangement uses TRBV6-5 and TRBJ2-7; 8 nucleotides line up with TRBD1. Germline V gene lookup returns CDR1 MNHEY and CDR2 SVGAGI. The CDR3 contains 14 residues. The J segment lost 6 bases and the V segment lost 4 bases, leaving 8 bases of the junction unmatched. CDR3 in amino acids: CASSFGQGFLEQYF. Here the CDR3 DNA reads TGTGCCAGCAGTTTCGGACAGGGCTTCCTCGAGCAGTACTTC.

This clonotype was counted only a few times. The chain has TRBV6-6 and TRBJ2-1; D gene unclear. The germline V gene encodes CDR1 MNHNY and CDR2 SVGAGI (reference sequence). V was pared by 4 bases and J by 9 bases, with 7 bases between. This CDR3 has 11 residues. The CDR3 loop reads CASSSAFEQFF. The CDR3 nucleotides read TGTGCCAGCAGTTCCGCTTTTGAGCAGTTCTTC.

The sample holds many counts of this clonotype. This chain uses TRBV6-5 with TRBJ2-7; possibly TRBD1 for D (7 bases). The germline V gene has CDR1 MNHEY and CDR2 SVGAGI. The CDR3 length is 15 residues. Trimming stripped 10 bases from V and 3 bases from J, with 22 bases between. For the CDR3, the DNA is TGTGCCACCCGCCCACGTGCAGGGGGGTACTACGAGCAGTACTTC. This encodes CATRPRAGGYYEQYF.

The CDR3, as DNA: TGCGCCAGCAGCCCCGCGCCGGACAGAGAGGGAGGGGAGACCCAGTACTTC. This codes for CASSPAPDREGGETQYF. The rearrangement joins TRBV5-1 to TRBJ2-5; a possible D gene is TRBD2 (7 bases). CDR1 and CDR2 from the germline V gene are SGHRS and YFSETQ. The CDR3 length is 17 residues. V was cut by 4 bases and J by 5 bases, with 24 bases left in between.

This clonotype was seen at least ten times. The V and J genes are TRBV6-6 and TRBJ1-2; the D gene is possibly TRBD1 (5 bases). Germline V gives CDR1 MNHNY, CDR2 SVGAGI (reference sequence). The CDR3 totals 16 residues. The V gene lost 2 bases and the J gene lost 7 bases, with 20 bases spanning the gap. The CDR3, as DNA: TGTGCCAGCAGTTACGCCGGGACGGACACGGGGGGTGGCTACACCTTC. Protein: CASSYAGTDTGGGYTF.